A selection of T cell receptor beta chains follows, all from one sample in a study of cytomegalovirus exposure and HLA in healthy donors. Profiling relied on immunoSEQ multiplex PCR, and the TCRdb table lists in-frame clones only, not all of them. The sample records some 150,000 clones, around 80% being singletons. The sequenced sample was PBMCs. The receptors derive from a man aged 40-55 years in good health and CMV-seropositive. Each CDR3 is given with its conserved first and last residue. The order of the fields is V gene, clone size, J gene, D gene, CDR3 protein, CDR3 DNA. D genes are given only for firm matches. Some rows mark clone size as missing; the rest say once, few, many or name a class of expanded clone.

V: TRBV2
size: -
J: TRBJ1-3
D: -
CDR3: CASSNRRVTSGNTIYF
DNA: TGTGCCAGCAGTAACCGACGGGTTACCTCTGGAAACACCATATATTTT

V: TRBV30
size: -
J: TRBJ2-5
D: -
CDR3: CAWSVGGETQYF
DNA: TGTGCCTGGAGTGTCGGAGGGGAGACCCAGTACTTC

V: TRBV11-2
size: -
J: TRBJ1-1
D: -
CDR3: CASSLDPGKGTEAFF
DNA: TGTGCCAGCAGCTTAGACCCAGGGAAAGGTACTGAAGCTTTCTTT

V: TRBV19
size: -
J: TRBJ1-2
D: TRBD1
CDR3: CASSSGQGGYGYTF
DNA: TGTGCCAGTAGCTCAGGACAGGGCGGCTATGGCTACACCTTC

V: TRBV29-1
size: few
J: TRBJ2-1
D: -
CDR3: CSVGGATAQYNEQFF
DNA: TGCAGCGTTGGTGGGGCTACAGCACAATACAATGAGCAGTTCTTC

V: TRBV7-7
size: -
J: TRBJ2-5
D: TRBD2
CDR3: CASTPSPLAGGETQYF
DNA: TGTGCTAGCACCCCGTCCCCGCTAGCGGGGGGGGAGACCCAGTACTTC

V: TRBV7-9
size: -
J: TRBJ2-7
D: TRBD1
CDR3: CASSAIGTGSYEQYF
DNA: TGTGCCAGCAGCGCCATCGGGACAGGCTCCTACGAGCAGTACTTC

V: TRBV5-1
size: -
J: TRBJ2-7
D: -
CDR3: CASSLDRPSYEQYF
DNA: TGCGCCAGCAGCTTGGACAGGCCCTCCTACGAGCAGTACTTC

V: TRBV6-1
size: -
J: TRBJ2-1
D: TRBD2
CDR3: CASSELGGGGASGEQFF
DNA: TGTGCCAGCAGTGAACTGGGCGGCGGGGGGGCCTCGGGTGAGCAGTTCTTC

V: TRBV5-4
size: few
J: TRBJ2-7
D: TRBD2
CDR3: CASSEGLAVYEQYF
DNA: TGTGCCAGCAGCGAGGGACTAGCGGTCTACGAGCAGTACTTC

V: TRBV6-6
size: -
J: TRBJ2-3
D: TRBD2
CDR3: CASSRGGKSTDTQYF
DNA: TGTGCCAGCAGCCGCGGGGGGAAAAGCACAGATACGCAGTATTTT

V: TRBV5-1
size: once
J: TRBJ2-7
D: -
CDR3: CASSAGTGGYEQYF
DNA: TGCGCCAGCAGCGCCGGGACCGGGGGCTACGAGCAGTACTTC

V: TRBV11-3
size: -
J: TRBJ2-7
D: -
CDR3: CASSSPAASYEQYF
DNA: TGTGCCAGCAGTTCCCCCGCGGCGAGCTACGAGCAGTACTTC

V: TRBV14
size: few
J: TRBJ2-5
D: -
CDR3: CASSPQGIQETQYF
DNA: TGTGCCAGCAGCCCACAGGGTATCCAAGAGACCCAGTACTTC

V: TRBV5-1
size: -
J: TRBJ2-2
D: TRBD2
CDR3: CASSLGLAGPNTGELFF
DNA: TGCGCCAGCAGCTTGGGACTAGCGGGTCCGAACACCGGGGAGCTGTTTTTT

V: TRBV11-2
size: -
J: TRBJ2-7
D: TRBD2
CDR3: CASSLAPGTSYEQYF
DNA: TGTGCCAGCAGCTTAGCGCCGGGGACTAGCTACGAGCAGTACTTC

V: TRBV19
size: -
J: TRBJ1-5
D: -
CDR3: CASSTQKNQPQHF
DNA: TGTGCCAGTAGCACGCAGAAAAATCAGCCCCAGCATTTT

V: TRBV7-9
size: -
J: TRBJ2-1
D: TRBD2
CDR3: CASSLASGRPMGNEQFF
DNA: TGTGCCAGCAGCTTAGCTAGCGGGAGGCCCATGGGCAATGAGCAGTTCTTC

V: TRBV19
size: -
J: TRBJ2-7
D: -
CDR3: CASSDPLGGTTYEQYF
DNA: TGTGCCAGTAGTGACCCTTTAGGCGGGACGACCTACGAGCAGTACTTC

V: TRBV7-2
size: -
J: TRBJ2-7
D: TRBD1
CDR3: CASSLDRGFSYEQYF
DNA: TGTGCCAGCAGCTTAGACAGGGGGTTCTCCTACGAGCAGTACTTC

V: TRBV11-2
size: few
J: TRBJ2-7
D: -
CDR3: CASSLDQGGYEQYF
DNA: TGTGCCAGCAGCTTAGATCAGGGGGGATACGAGCAGTACTTC

V: TRBV7-8
size: -
J: TRBJ2-3
D: TRBD2
CDR3: CASSLKREGRTDTQYF
DNA: TGTGCCAGCAGCTTAAAACGGGAGGGTCGCACAGATACGCAGTATTTT

V: TRBV7-9
size: -
J: TRBJ2-5
D: TRBD2
CDR3: CASSVRLAAQYQETQYF
DNA: TGTGCCAGCAGCGTACGACTAGCGGCCCAGTACCAAGAGACCCAGTACTTC

V: TRBV6-1
size: -
J: TRBJ1-2
D: TRBD1
CDR3: CASSETPWTGVNYGYTF
DNA: TGTGCCAGCAGTGAAACCCCCTGGACAGGGGTTAACTATGGCTACACCTTC

V: TRBV4-2
size: -
J: TRBJ1-6
D: -
CDR3: CASSQEGGRGSPLHF
DNA: TGTGCCAGCAGCCAAGAGGGGGGAAGGGGTTCACCCCTCCACTTT

V: TRBV5-1
size: few
J: TRBJ2-5
D: -
CDR3: CASSLVGPQETQYF
DNA: TGCGCCAGCAGCTTGGTGGGGCCTCAAGAGACCCAGTACTTC

V: TRBV9
size: -
J: TRBJ1-4
D: TRBD1
CDR3: CASSVDREINEKLFF
DNA: TGTGCCAGCAGCGTCGACAGGGAAATTAATGAAAAACTGTTTTTT

V: TRBV7-9
size: -
J: TRBJ1-2
D: -
CDR3: CASSGAYGYTF
DNA: TGTGCCAGCAGCGGGGCCTATGGCTACACCTTC

V: TRBV29-1
size: -
J: TRBJ1-1
D: TRBD1
CDR3: CSVSRDRAEAFF
DNA: TGCAGCGTCTCCCGGGACAGGGCTGAAGCTTTCTTT

V: TRBV4-1
size: -
J: TRBJ1-2
D: TRBD1
CDR3: CASSQDWTGVSYGYTF
DNA: TGCGCCAGCAGCCAAGATTGGACAGGGGTTAGCTATGGCTACACCTTC

V: TRBV30
size: -
J: TRBJ1-3
D: TRBD1
CDR3: CAWSPGTGGNTIYF
DNA: TGTGCCTGGAGCCCCGGGACAGGGGGAAACACCATATATTTT

V: TRBV7-9
size: -
J: TRBJ1-5
D: -
CDR3: CASSLVGSGVSNQPQHF
DNA: TGTGCCAGCAGCTTAGTAGGGTCGGGGGTTAGCAATCAGCCCCAGCATTTT

V: TRBV7-2
size: -
J: TRBJ1-5
D: -
CDR3: CASSLGSGRDQPQHF
DNA: TGTGCCAGCAGCTTAGGGTCAGGGAGGGATCAGCCCCAGCATTTT

V: TRBV7-6
size: -
J: TRBJ1-1
D: -
CDR3: CASSRTTVMNTEAFF
DNA: TGTGCCAGCAGCCGGACGACAGTCATGAACACTGAAGCTTTCTTT

V: TRBV6-6
size: -
J: TRBJ1-2
D: -
CDR3: CASSYSSGYTF
DNA: TGTGCCAGCAGTTACTCGAGTGGCTACACCTTC

V: TRBV6-1
size: -
J: TRBJ2-7
D: -
CDR3: CASSRQLNLHEQYF
DNA: TGTGCCAGCAGCCGACAGCTAAATCTCCACGAGCAGTACTTC

V: TRBV10-2
size: -
J: TRBJ2-5
D: TRBD2
CDR3: CASPTRLAGGGETQYF
DNA: TGCGCCAGCCCCACCCGATTAGCGGGGGGCGGGGAGACCCAGTACTTC

V: TRBV6-6
size: -
J: TRBJ1-1
D: -
CDR3: CASSGPDLQNTEAFF
DNA: TGTGCCAGCAGTGGCCCGGACTTACAGAACACTGAAGCTTTCTTT

V: TRBV27
size: -
J: TRBJ2-3
D: TRBD1
CDR3: CASSYYGQGTDTQYF
DNA: TGTGCCAGCAGTTACTATGGACAGGGGACAGATACGCAGTATTTT

V: TRBV5-1
size: once
J: TRBJ2-5
D: -
CDR3: CATRDFGETQYF
DNA: TGCGCCACCCGGGATTTCGGGGAGACCCAGTACTTC

V: TRBV5-4
size: -
J: TRBJ1-6
D: -
CDR3: CASSLGQANSPLHF
DNA: TGTGCCAGCAGCTTGGGACAGGCAAATTCACCCCTCCACTTT

V: TRBV7-8
size: -
J: TRBJ1-2
D: TRBD1
CDR3: CASSLKGAGGGRGYTF
DNA: TGTGCCAGCAGCTTAAAGGGCGCAGGGGGCGGTCGGGGCTACACCTTC

V: TRBV5-1
size: once
J: TRBJ1-2
D: -
CDR3: CASSLAGTQGDHTNYGYTF
DNA: TGCGCCAGCAGCTTGGCTGGGACTCAAGGGGACCACACTAACTATGGCTACACCTTC

V: TRBV18
size: -
J: TRBJ2-5
D: -
CDR3: CASSPTGVAAGIETQYF
DNA: TGTGCCAGCTCACCAACGGGCGTCGCGGCGGGGATAGAGACCCAGTACTTC

V: TRBV5-1
size: few
J: TRBJ2-7
D: TRBD1
CDR3: CASSPGTGRGEQYF
DNA: TGCGCCAGCAGCCCAGGGACAGGGAGGGGCGAGCAGTACTTC

V: TRBV18
size: -
J: TRBJ2-1
D: TRBD2
CDR3: CASSPRGTRGYNEQFF
DNA: TGTGCCAGCTCACCACGGGGGACTAGAGGCTACAATGAGCAGTTCTTC

V: TRBV6-1
size: few
J: TRBJ2-7
D: TRBD1
CDR3: CASSYRDRATYEQYF
DNA: TGTGCCAGCAGCTACCGGGACAGGGCGACCTACGAGCAGTACTTC

V: TRBV29-1
size: -
J: TRBJ2-1
D: -
CDR3: CSVSGSSLNPFF
DNA: TGCAGCGTCTCCGGGTCTTCCTTAAATCCGTTCTTC

V: TRBV29-1
size: few
J: TRBJ2-1
D: TRBD2
CDR3: CSLKVTGGAYNEQFF
DNA: TGCAGCCTAAAGGTAACGGGAGGAGCCTACAATGAGCAGTTCTTC

V: TRBV28
size: -
J: TRBJ1-6
D: TRBD1
CDR3: CASSPATGQSPLHF
DNA: TGTGCCAGCAGTCCAGCGACAGGGCAATCACCCCTCCACTTT

V: TRBV28
size: -
J: TRBJ1-2
D: TRBD1
CDR3: CASSPPDRANHGYTF
DNA: TGTGCCAGCAGTCCCCCAGACAGGGCGAACCATGGCTACACCTTC

V: TRBV6-6
size: -
J: TRBJ2-3
D: -
CDR3: CASQGGHPAVDTQYF
DNA: TGTGCCAGCCAGGGGGGCCACCCCGCGGTTGATACGCAGTATTTT

V: TRBV6-5
size: -
J: TRBJ1-5
D: -
CDR3: CASSLSGARNQPQHF
DNA: TGTGCCAGCAGTTTATCAGGGGCAAGGAATCAGCCCCAGCATTTT

V: TRBV7-2
size: -
J: TRBJ2-7
D: TRBD2
CDR3: CASSSSGLAGVYEQYF
DNA: TGTGCCAGCAGCTCTTCAGGACTAGCGGGGGTCTACGAGCAGTACTTC